The 10 T cell receptor beta chains given below trace back to one sample, sequenced in a study of T cells in Graves' hyperthyroidism and ophthalmopathy. TCR beta CDR3 regions were amplified from RNA transcripts. The HTBI primer set drove a first-round RT-PCR of the TCR CDR3. Each CDR3 protein is one row after TCRdb ran MiXCR on the multiplex PCR reads. The table shows around 250,000 distinct CDR3 sequences, with around 17% occurring only once. Sequenced sample: blood. These receptors were collected from a woman under 30 with Graves' ophthalmopathy.

This clonotype has just a few counts. The V call is TRBV11-2, the J call TRBJ1-1; no clear D. Trimming stripped 0 bases from V and 10 bases from J, with 15 bases between. Germline V lookup: CDR1 SGHAT, CDR2 FQNNGV. This CDR3 region has 14 residues. The CDR3 loop reads CASSLDKGIMGAFF. Written as DNA, the CDR3 is TGTGCCAGCAGCTTAGATAAAGGTATAATGGGAGCTTTCTTT.

The chain carries TRBV29-1 and TRBJ2-3; D is perhaps TRBD2 (6 bases). V was cut by 3 bases and J by 2 bases, with 12 bases left in between. There are 14 residues in the CDR3. Germline V gene lookup returns CDR1 SQVTM and CDR2 ANQGSEA. CDR3 in DNA: TGCAGCGTTGAGCCGGCGGGGTTCACAGATACGCAGTATTTT. Protein product: CSVEPAGFTDTQYF.

V usage is TRBV19 and J usage is TRBJ2-3, with a weak D call TRBD2 (6 bases). The CDR3 sequence is 14 residues long. Between the trimmed V and J ends, which lost 9 bases and 5 bases, there was a span of 18 bases. Per the germline V gene, CDR1 is LNHDA and CDR2 is SQIVND (reference sequence). CDR3 residues: CASNNGHGRDTQYF. The CDR3 DNA reads TGTGCCAGCAATAATGGCCACGGGAGAGATACGCAGTATTTT.

This clonotype has a count of ten or more. For the CDR3, the DNA is TGCAGTGCTAGAGTTAGGGCTAGCGGGAGGGCCCTGTCGAGGAATGAGCAGTTCTTC. Translated: CSARVRASGRALSRNEQFF. The V call is TRBV20-1, the J call TRBJ2-1, with 12 bases fitting TRBD2. With 1 base clipped from V and 7 bases from J, the junction kept 17 bases outside the gene matches. The CDR3 consists of 19 residues. The germline gives CDR1 DFQATT, CDR2 SNEGSKA (reference sequence).

The V gene is TRBV10-3, the J gene TRBJ2-6, with 7 bases lining up with TRBD1. Germline loops: CDR1 ENHRY, CDR2 SYGVKD. The V and J ends lost 2 bases and 2 bases, in that order; junction bases with no gene match: 3. CDR3 length: 16 amino acids. The CDR3, as DNA: TGTGCCATCAGTGAGCGACAGGGAACTGGGGCCAACGTCCTGACTTTC. This sequence encodes CAISERQGTGANVLTF.

This clonotype was recorded at least ten times. V and J are TRBV28 and TRBJ1-1; D might be TRBD1 (6 bases). The germline V and J ends were trimmed by 3 bases and 2 bases, with 16 bases remaining between them. The CDR3 runs 16 residues. CDR1 and CDR2 (germline): MDHEN, SYDVKM. CDR3 sequence: CASSLQGTLGNTEAFF. The DNA of the CDR3 is TGTGCCAGCAGTTTGCAGGGGACCCTTGGTAACACTGAAGCTTTCTTT.

This clonotype occurred many times. This sequence joins TRBV27 and TRBJ2-1; 9 bases line up with TRBD1. Germline V gives CDR1 MNHEY, CDR2 SMNVEV (reference sequence). V gave up 5 bases and J gave up 4 bases; unmatched junction bases: 6. There are 15 residues in the CDR3. This CDR3 reads CASSVTGGAYNEQFF. Here the CDR3 DNA reads TGTGCCAGCAGTGTAACAGGGGGCGCGTACAATGAGCAGTTCTTC.

This clonotype came up many times. The chain recombines TRBV7-2 with TRBJ2-3; 9 bases line up with TRBD2. The length of the CDR3 is 13 residues. Germline CDR1 SGHTA, CDR2 FQGNSA. Trimming removed 3 bases from V and 8 bases from J; junction bases left unmatched: 3. The CDR3 region is CASSFGGGGTQYF. CDR3 nucleotide sequence: TGTGCCAGCAGCTTCGGCGGGGGGGGTACGCAGTATTTT.

The sample holds many counts of this clonotype. The chain is built from TRBV20-1 and TRBJ2-7; TRBD2 agrees at 8 bases. J was trimmed by 4 bases and V by 0 bases; bases with no gene match: 8. The CDR3 is 15 residues long. Per germline, CDR1 DFQATT and CDR2 SNEGSKA (reference sequence). CDR3 protein: CSARDHASGLYEQYF. The CDR3 DNA is TGCAGTGCTAGAGATCATGCTAGCGGGTTATACGAGCAGTACTTC.

There are many counts of this clonotype. The chain has TRBV4-1 and TRBJ1-4; 8 nucleotides line up with TRBD1. Germline CDR1 reads MGHRA; CDR2 reads YSYEKL. V was pared by 3 bases and J by 5 bases, with 8 bases of the junction left unmatched. CDR3 length: 16 amino acids. The CDR3 sequence: CASSQEQGGRNEKLFF. CDR3 DNA sequence: TGCGCCAGCAGCCAGGAACAGGGGGGCCGCAATGAAAAACTGTTTTTT.